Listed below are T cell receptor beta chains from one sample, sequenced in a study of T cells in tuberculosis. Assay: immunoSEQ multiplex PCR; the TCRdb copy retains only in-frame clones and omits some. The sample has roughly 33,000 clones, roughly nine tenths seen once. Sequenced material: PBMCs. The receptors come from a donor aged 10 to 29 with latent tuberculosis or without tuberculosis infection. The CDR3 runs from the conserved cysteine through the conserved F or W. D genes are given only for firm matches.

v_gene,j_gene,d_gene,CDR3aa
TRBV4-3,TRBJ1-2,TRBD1,CASSLLVGTDNYGYTF
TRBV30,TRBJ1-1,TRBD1,CAWSDGTGVSSNTEAFF
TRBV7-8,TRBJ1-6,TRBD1,CASSLATGGSYNSPLHF
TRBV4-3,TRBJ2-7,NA,CASSKFAGAESYEQYF
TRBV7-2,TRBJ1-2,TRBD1,CASRRGQPTNYGYTF
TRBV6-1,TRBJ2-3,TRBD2,CASSEAGGRATDTQYF
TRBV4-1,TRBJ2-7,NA,CASSQLGGTYEQYF
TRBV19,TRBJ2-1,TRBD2,CASSTQLAGGPDNEQFF
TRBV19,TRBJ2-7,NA,CASSIGLREQYF
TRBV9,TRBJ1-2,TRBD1,CASSPGTGGYGYTF
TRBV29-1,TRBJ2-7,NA,CSVLAYEQYF
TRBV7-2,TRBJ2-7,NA,CASSLEQGYEQYF
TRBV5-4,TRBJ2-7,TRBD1,CASSYDRAVGEQYF
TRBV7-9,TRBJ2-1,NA,CASSNTGVEQFF
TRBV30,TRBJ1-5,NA,CAWSGGGHRWPQHF
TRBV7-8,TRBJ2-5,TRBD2,CASSLTLAGGLETQYF
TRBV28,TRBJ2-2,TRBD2,CASSLYVTGTSGSFNTGELFF
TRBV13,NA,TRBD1,CASSPDRAYEQYF
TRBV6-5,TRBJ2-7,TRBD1,CASSYTGTGYEQYF
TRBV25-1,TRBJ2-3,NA,CASSDKDRMGHTDTQYF